A selection of T cell receptor beta chains follows, all from one sample in a study of molecular identifiers for immune sequencing clone quantification. TCRdb fed the PCR reads into MiXCR, producing one record per CDR3 protein. The table lists about 640,000 distinct CDR3 sequences, just under 20% of them singletons. What was sequenced was naive CD8+ T cells from blood, with Jurkat cell RNA spiked in. The receptors come from a human donor in good health. Some libraries in this study had Jurkat cell RNA spiked in. The CDR3 runs from the conserved cysteine through the conserved F or W.

V gene	J gene	CDR3 protein
TRBV19	TRBJ2-6	CASRLPGANVLTF
TRBV11-2	TRBJ2-5	CASSLEPGTSGQETQYF
TRBV19	TRBJ2-5	CASTTGRGYQETQYF
TRBV6-2/TRBV6-3	TRBJ2-3	CASSYPARELTDTQYF
TRBV18	TRBJ1-6	CASSEDSRSSYNSPLHF
TRBV6-5	TRBJ2-4	CASTGNRGYIQYF
TRBV20-1	TRBJ1-1	CSAREDRGRTEAFF
TRBV13	TRBJ2-1	CASSWGRGTYNEQFF
TRBV7-2	TRBJ2-7	CASSPAGTSGGLYEQYF
TRBV20-1	TRBJ1-4	CSARDARQNEKLFF
TRBV10-2	TRBJ2-3	CASSEYPGTSGPGTQYF
TRBV29-1	TRBJ2-7	CSGVGTSDEQYF
TRBV5-6	TRBJ2-3	CASSSRDYHPPDTQYF
TRBV30	TRBJ2-1	CAWSSFRDRNYNEQFF
TRBV9	TRBJ2-7	CASSVGRGGNSYEQYF
TRBV12-3/TRBV12-4	TRBJ2-5	CASSLAGAAETQYF
TRBV4-3	TRBJ2-7	CASSQANSVAYEQYF
TRBV2	TRBJ1-6	CASRTDSYNSPLHF
TRBV7-9	TRBJ2-2	CASSLDPSGDTGELFF
TRBV30	TRBJ2-3	CAWTETRTGDTDTQYF
TRBV9	TRBJ2-7	CASSVGPHSSTGDEQYF
TRBV28	TRBJ1-5	CASQLLDNQPQHF
TRBV7-2	TRBJ1-1	CASSLGEGNTEAFF